Below are 5 T cell receptor beta chains sequenced from a single sample in a study of blood T cell repertoires in COVID-19. The table came from immunoSEQ multiplex PCR; TCRdb's copy has only in-frame clones and leaves some out. The profile shows 180,000 or so clones, around 83% of them singletons. Sequenced: peripheral blood. Source of these receptors: a woman older than 75 in a cohort sampled during active or convalescent COVID-19.

The chain employs TRBV10-3 and TRBJ1-1, with TRBD1 matching 7 bases. Germline assignment: CDR1 ENHRY and CDR2 SYGVKD. V shed 6 bases and J 3 bases; nucleotides not matched to a gene: 7. The CDR3 consists of 14 residues. CDR3 coding DNA: TGTGCCATCAGCAACAGGGGCCGGGACACTGAAGCTTTCTTT. The encoded protein is CAISNRGRDTEAFF.

The V and J genes are TRBV18 and TRBJ1-4; D unresolved. The ends were cut back, 1 base at V and 2 bases at J, with 8 bases in the middle. Germline V gene data show CDR1 as KGHSH and CDR2 as LQKENI. The CDR3 contains 15 residues. In nucleotides, the CDR3 is TGTGCCAGCTCACCACTTAGGAGCACTAATGAAAAACTGTTTTTT. Translation gives CASSPLRSTNEKLFF.

This clone occurred a few times. The chain joins TRBV6-5 to TRBJ2-7; 12 bases line up with TRBD2. Per the germline V gene, CDR1 is MNHEY and CDR2 is SVGAGI. This CDR3 contains 13 residues. V shed 6 bases and J 4 bases; nucleotides not matched to a gene: 1. In nucleotides, the CDR3 is TGTGCCAGCAGCGGACTAGCGGGGTACGAGCAGTACGTC. This encodes CASSGLAGYEQYV.

This sequence joins TRBV6-1 and TRBJ1-1, with D maybe TRBD1 (5 bases). Germline CDR1 is MNHNS and CDR2 is SASEGT. The length of the CDR3 is 13 residues. The V end was cut by 3 bases, the J end by 8 bases, with 13 bases between. In DNA, the CDR3 is TGTGCCAGCAGTGAGTACCAGGGAACCGAAGCTTTCTTT. Translation gives CASSEYQGTEAFF.

The gene calls are TRBV6-6 and TRBJ1-6, with 10 positions matching TRBD1. V dropped 5 bases and J dropped 9; count of bases not matched to a gene: 10. The length of the CDR3 is 16 residues. The germline CDR1 and CDR2 sequences are MNHNY and SVGAGI (reference sequence). The CDR3 nucleotides read TGTGCCAGCAGTCTACCGGGACAGGGGATCGGTTCACCCCTCCACTTT. Translation gives CASSLPGQGIGSPLHF.